This TCR beta chain was sequenced during a study of T cell responses to AZD1222 COVID-19 vaccine. Turning to the study itself: Second doses that came at about 4 or about 12 weeks were put together. Whole-study findings and limits: White British ancestry dominated among donors, who included more females, and clonal diversity was possibly underestimated. Spike-wide coverage was observed for vaccine-associated CD4 TCRs, with dominant responses at 160-218 and 743-854.

Of note for this clone: Its specificity is unknown.

In germline, CDR1 is MNHEY, CDR2 SVGAGI. The ends were cut back, 7 bases at V and 8 bases at J, with 15 bases in the middle. CDR3 length equals 13 residues. Here immunoSEQ multiplex PCR was the method, and the copy in TCRdb shows in-frame clones only, minus some. The data contain roughly 160,000 clones, 93% of them singletons. The material sequenced was peripheral blood, taken on day 0 of AZD1222 vaccination. This clonotype originated in an adult in good health. This chain connects TRBV6-5 to TRBJ1-3; no reliable D call. CDR3 region: CASTFDWRDTIYF. As DNA, the CDR3 is TGTGCCAGCACCTTCGACTGGAGGGACACCATATATTTT.